This record covers a single TCR beta chain. Its specificity is unknown. This sample is part of a study of T cells after yellow fever vaccination. A 5'RACE template-switching step, the method used to make TCR cDNA, added a universal primer site and UMIs. TCRdb re-called the 5' RACE reads through MiXCR, storing one row per CDR3 protein. The sample has about 170,000 distinct CDR3 sequences, approximately 11% seen once. Study-level results: A large majority of primary-vaccination clones showed up again after the booster (approximately 96% CD4, 85% to 90% CD8). Contaminants from the bulk population, in the form of abundant clonotypes, could be found in FACS-sorted repertoires. A small share of clonotypes appeared in both CD4 and CD8 compartments.

The CDR3 runs to 11 residues. Germline V gene data show CDR1 as MNHEY and CDR2 as SMNVEV (reference sequence). J lost 14 bases, V lost 8 bases, and 10 bases had no gene match. Sample: CD8+ T cells sorted from PBMCs, taken 15 days after the yellow fever booster vaccination. The origin of this receptor is a man aged 18 to 30 who received the YFV17D yellow fever vaccine. This rearrangement joins TRBV27 to TRBJ2-3, with TRBD2 matching over 7 bases. The CDR3 nucleotides read TGTGCCAGCGGGGGGGGGAGCCCTTTGTATTTT. Translation: CASGGGSPLYF.